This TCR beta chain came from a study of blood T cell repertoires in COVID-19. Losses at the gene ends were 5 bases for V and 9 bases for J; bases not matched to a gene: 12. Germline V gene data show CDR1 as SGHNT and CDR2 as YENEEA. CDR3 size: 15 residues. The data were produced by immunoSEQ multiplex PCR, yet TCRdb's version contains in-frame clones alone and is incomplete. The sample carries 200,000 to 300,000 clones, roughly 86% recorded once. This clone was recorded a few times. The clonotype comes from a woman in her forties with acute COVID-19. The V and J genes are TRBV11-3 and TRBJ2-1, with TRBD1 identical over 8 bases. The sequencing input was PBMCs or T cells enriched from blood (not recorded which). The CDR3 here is CASSTLRTGHSEQFF. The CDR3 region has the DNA TGTGCCAGCAGCACCCTCCGGACAGGGCATTCTGAGCAGTTCTTC.